The present entry profiles one T cell receptor (beta chain) with its context. Its antigen is currently unknown. Of the isolated RNA, all was reverse transcribed, and so the sequenced material was expressed TCRB transcripts. Profiling relied on immunoSEQ multiplex PCR, and the TCRdb table lists in-frame clones only, not all of them. The table records roughly 150,000 clones, 10% of them present only once. This specimen belongs to a study of beta chain features in type 1 diabetes. The wider study: Healthy donors, compared against patients, showed similar age, gender and cell yields. Broader study findings: All four CD4+ subsets of Type 1 diabetes patients contained TCRB CDR3s that were moderately but significantly shorter. Naive, central memory and Treg TCRB repertoires seemed to resemble each other more closely in patients than they did in healthy donors. Patients with type 1 diabetes carried fewer insertions and had more deletions at their VDJ junctions.

Based on CD45RO/CCR7/CD25/CD127/CD95/CD27, CD4+ regulatory, stem cell-like memory, naive and central memory cells were sorted. The CDR3 runs 13 residues. Germline loops: CDR1 LNHDA, CDR2 SQIVND (reference sequence). Trimming shortened V by 6 bases and J by 4 bases, and 10 bases separated the two germline ends. The TCR sequence derives from a man between 25 and 39 years old with type 1 diabetes. The chain recombines TRBV19 with TRBJ1-5, with D tentatively TRBD1 (5 bases). Sample: central memory CD4+ T cells from blood. As DNA, the CDR3 is TGTGCCAGTAGGCGGGAGGGGAATCAGCCCCAGCATTTT. It yields the protein CASRREGNQPQHF.